The following is a T cell receptor (beta chain) sequence with its context. Carbamazepine had induced Stevens-Johnson syndrome or toxic epidermal necrolysis in the sequenced donors. Blood repertoires came from roughly 5 Han Chinese and about six European CBZ-SJS/TEN patients. The iRepertoire multiplex PCR system with TCR subtype-specific primers built both bulk and single-cell libraries. TCRdb re-called the multiplex PCR reads; every CDR3 protein appears as one record, without DNA. The repertoire table contains just over 20,000 distinct CDR3 sequences. These data are taken from a study of T cells in severe cutaneous drug reactions. The CDR3 spans 15 residues. Germline V lookup: CDR1 LGHNA, CDR2 YSLEER.

This sequence was found in a human donor with toxic epidermal necrolysis, a severe cutaneous drug reaction. V gene TRBV4-3 combines with J gene TRBJ2-2. The specimen sequenced was PBMCs. The CDR3 is CASSQDGVNTGELFF.